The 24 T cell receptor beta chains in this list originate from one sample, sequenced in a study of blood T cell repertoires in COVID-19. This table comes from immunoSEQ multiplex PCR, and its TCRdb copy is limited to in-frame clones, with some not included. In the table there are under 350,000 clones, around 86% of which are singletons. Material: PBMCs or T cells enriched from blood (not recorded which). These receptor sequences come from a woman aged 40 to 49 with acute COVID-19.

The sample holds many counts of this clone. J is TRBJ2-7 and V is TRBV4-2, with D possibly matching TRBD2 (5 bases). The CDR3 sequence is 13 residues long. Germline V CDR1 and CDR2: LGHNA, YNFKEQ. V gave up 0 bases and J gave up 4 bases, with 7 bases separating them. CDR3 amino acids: CASSQERGYEQYF. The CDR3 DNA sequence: TGTGCCAGCAGCCAAGAAAGAGGGTACGAGCAGTACTTC.

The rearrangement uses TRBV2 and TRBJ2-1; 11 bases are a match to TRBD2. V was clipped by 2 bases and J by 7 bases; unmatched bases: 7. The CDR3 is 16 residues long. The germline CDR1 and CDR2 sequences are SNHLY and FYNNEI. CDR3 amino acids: CASSEPSSGRMNEQFF. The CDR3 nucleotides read TGTGCCAGCAGTGAACCGTCTAGCGGGAGGATGAATGAGCAGTTCTTC.

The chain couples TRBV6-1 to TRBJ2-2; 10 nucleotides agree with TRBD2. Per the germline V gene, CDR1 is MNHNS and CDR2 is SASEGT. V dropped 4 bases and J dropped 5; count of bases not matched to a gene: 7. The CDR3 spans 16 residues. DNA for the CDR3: TGTGCCAGCAGTGTTATCTTAGCGGGGGGTACCGGGGAGCTGTTTTTT. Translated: CASSVILAGGTGELFF.

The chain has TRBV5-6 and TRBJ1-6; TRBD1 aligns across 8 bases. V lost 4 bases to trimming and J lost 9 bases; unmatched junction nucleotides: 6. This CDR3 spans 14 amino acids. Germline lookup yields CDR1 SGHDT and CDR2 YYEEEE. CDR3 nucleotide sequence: TGTGCCAGCAGCCTCCGACAGGGGACTTCACCCCTCCACTTT. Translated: CASSLRQGTSPLHF.

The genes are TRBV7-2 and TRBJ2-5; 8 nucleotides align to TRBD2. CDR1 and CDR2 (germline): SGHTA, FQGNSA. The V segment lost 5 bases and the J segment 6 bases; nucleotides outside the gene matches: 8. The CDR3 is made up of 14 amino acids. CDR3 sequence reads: CASSTSGGSKTQYF. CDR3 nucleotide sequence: TGTGCCAGCAGCACGAGCGGGGGTAGCAAGACCCAGTACTTC.

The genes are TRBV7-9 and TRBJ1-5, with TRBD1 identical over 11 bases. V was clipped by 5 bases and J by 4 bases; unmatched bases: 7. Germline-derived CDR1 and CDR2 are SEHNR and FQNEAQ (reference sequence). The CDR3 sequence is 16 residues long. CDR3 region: CASSPGGTGGNQPQHF. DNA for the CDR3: TGTGCCAGCAGCCCCGGCGGGACAGGGGGAAATCAGCCCCAGCATTTT.

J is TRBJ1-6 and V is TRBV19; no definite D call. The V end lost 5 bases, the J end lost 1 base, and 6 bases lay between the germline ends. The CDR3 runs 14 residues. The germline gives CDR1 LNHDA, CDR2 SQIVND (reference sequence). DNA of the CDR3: TGTGCCAGTAGTGCAGGATCCTATAATTCACCCCTCCACTTT. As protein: CASSAGSYNSPLHF.

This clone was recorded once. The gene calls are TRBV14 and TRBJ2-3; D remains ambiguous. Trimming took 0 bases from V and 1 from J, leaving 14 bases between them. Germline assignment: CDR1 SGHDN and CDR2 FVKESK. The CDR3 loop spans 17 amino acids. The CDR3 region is CASSQDFRVIGTDTQYF. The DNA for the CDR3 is TGTGCCAGCAGCCAAGATTTTCGGGTAATCGGCACAGATACGCAGTATTTT.

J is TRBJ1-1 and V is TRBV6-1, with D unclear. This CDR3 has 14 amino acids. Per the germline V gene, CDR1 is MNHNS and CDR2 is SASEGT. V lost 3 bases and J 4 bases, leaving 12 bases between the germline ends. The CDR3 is CASSDPGLGTEAFF. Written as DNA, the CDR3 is TGTGCCAGCAGTGATCCGGGGTTAGGCACTGAAGCTTTCTTT.

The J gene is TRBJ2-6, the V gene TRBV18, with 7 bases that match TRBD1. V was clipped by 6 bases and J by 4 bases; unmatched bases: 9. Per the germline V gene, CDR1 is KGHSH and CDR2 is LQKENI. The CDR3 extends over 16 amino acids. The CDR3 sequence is CASSPGQARGANVLTF. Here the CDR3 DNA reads TGTGCCAGCTCCCCTGGACAGGCCAGGGGGGCCAACGTCCTGACTTTC.

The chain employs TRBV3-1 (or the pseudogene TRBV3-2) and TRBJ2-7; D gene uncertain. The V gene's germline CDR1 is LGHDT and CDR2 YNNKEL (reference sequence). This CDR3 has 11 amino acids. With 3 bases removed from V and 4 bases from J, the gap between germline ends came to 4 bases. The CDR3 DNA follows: TGTGCCAGCAGCCACTCTTACGAGCAGTACTTC. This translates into CASSHSYEQYF.

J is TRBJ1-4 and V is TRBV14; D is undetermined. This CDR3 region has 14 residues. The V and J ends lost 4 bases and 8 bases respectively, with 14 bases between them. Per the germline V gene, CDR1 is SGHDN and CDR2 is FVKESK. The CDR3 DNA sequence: TGTGCCAGCAGCCTTCGAGGGAGTAAGGAAAAACTGTTTTTT. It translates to CASSLRGSKEKLFF.

The CDR3 region is CASSLGLAGANTGELFF. In nucleotides, the CDR3 is TGTGCCAGCAGCTTGGGCCTAGCGGGAGCGAACACCGGGGAGCTGTTTTTT. The chain uses TRBV5-4 and TRBJ2-2, with TRBD2 identical over 10 bases. This CDR3 comprises 17 residues. In germline, CDR1 is SGHNT, CDR2 YYREEE (reference sequence). Trimming removed 0 bases from V and 0 bases from J; junction bases left unmatched: 2.

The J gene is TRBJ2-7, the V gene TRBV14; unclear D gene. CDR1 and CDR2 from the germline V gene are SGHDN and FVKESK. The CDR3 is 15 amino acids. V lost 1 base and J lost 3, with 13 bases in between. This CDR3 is CASSQGAGTFYEQYF. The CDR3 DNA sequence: TGTGCCAGCAGCCAAGGGGCAGGAACCTTCTACGAGCAGTACTTC. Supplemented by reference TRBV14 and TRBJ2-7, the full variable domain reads EAGVTQFPSHSVIEKGQTVTLRCDPISGHDNLYWYRRVMGKEIKFLLHFVKESKQDESGMPNNRFLAERTGGTYSTLKVQPAELEDSGVYFCASSQGAGTFYEQYFGPGTRLTVT.

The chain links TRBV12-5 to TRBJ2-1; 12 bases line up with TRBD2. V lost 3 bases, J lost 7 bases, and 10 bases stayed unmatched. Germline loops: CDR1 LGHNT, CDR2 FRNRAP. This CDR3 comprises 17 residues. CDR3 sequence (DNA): TGTGCTAGTGGTTTTGGGCTAACTAGCGGGGGGAAGAATGAGCAGTTCTTC. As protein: CASGFGLTSGGKNEQFF. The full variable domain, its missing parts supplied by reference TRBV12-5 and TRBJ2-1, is DARVTQTPRHKVTEMGQEVTMRCQPILGHNTVFWYRQTMMQGLELLAYFRNRAPLDDSGMPKDRFSAEMPDATLATLKIQPSEPRDSAVYFCASGFGLTSGGKNEQFFGPGTRLTVL.

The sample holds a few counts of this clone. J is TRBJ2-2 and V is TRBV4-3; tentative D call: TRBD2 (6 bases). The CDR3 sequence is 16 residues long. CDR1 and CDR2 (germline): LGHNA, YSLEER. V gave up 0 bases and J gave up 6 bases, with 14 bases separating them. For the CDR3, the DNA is TGCGCCAGCAGCCAAGATATTGTGTCGGGGGCCGGGGAGCTGTTTTTT. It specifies CASSQDIVSGAGELFF.

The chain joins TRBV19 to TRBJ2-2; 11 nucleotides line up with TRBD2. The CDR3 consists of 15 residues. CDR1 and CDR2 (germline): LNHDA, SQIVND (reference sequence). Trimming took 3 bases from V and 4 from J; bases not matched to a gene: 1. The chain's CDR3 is CASSIGLAGTGELFF. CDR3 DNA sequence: TGTGCCAGTAGTATTGGACTAGCGGGCACCGGGGAGCTGTTTTTT.

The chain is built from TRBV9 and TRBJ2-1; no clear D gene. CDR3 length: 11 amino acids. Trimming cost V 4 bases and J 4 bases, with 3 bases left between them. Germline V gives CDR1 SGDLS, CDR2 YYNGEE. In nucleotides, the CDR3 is TGTGCCAGCAGCCGGTACAATGAGCAGTTCTTC. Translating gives CASSRYNEQFF. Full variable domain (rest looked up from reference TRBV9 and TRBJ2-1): DSGVTQTPKHLITATGQRVTLRCSPRSGDLSVYWYQQSLDQGLQFLIQYYNGEERAKGNILERFSAQQFPDLHSELNLSSLELGDSALYFCASSRYNEQFFGPGTRLTVL.

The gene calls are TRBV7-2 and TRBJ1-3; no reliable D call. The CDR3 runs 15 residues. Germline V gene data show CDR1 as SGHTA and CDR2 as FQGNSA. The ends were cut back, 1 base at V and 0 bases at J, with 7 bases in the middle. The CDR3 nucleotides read TGTGCCAGCAGCTTAGGGGCCAGCTCTGGAAACACCATATATTTT. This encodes CASSLGASSGNTIYF.

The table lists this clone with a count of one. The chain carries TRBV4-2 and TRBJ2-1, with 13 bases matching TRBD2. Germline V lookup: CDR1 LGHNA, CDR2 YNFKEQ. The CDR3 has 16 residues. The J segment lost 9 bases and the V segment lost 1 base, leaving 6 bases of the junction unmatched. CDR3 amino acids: CASSQAGLAGAGEQFF. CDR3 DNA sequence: TGTGCCAGCAGCCAAGCAGGACTAGCGGGAGCTGGTGAGCAGTTCTTC.

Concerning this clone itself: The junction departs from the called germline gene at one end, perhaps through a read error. CDR3 nucleotide sequence: TGTGCCAGCAGTGACTCCTCTACTGGAAACACCATATATTTT. Translating gives CASSDSSTGNTIYF. The chain links TRBV6-5 to TRBJ1-3; D unclear. The CDR3 covers 14 residues. Germline CDR1 reads MNHEY; CDR2 reads SVGAGI.

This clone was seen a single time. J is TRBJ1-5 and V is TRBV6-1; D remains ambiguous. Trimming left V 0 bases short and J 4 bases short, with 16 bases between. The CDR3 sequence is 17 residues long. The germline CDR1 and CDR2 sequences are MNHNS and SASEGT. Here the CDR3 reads CASSEATASPGNQPQHF. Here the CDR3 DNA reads TGTGCCAGCAGTGAAGCCACCGCCTCTCCGGGGAATCAGCCCCAGCATTTT.

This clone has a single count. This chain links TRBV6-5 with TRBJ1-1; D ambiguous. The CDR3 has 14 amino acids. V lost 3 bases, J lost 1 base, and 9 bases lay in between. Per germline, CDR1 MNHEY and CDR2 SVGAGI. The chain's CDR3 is CASSYLGKNTEAFF. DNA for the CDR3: TGTGCCAGCAGTTATTTGGGCAAGAACACTGAAGCTTTCTTT.

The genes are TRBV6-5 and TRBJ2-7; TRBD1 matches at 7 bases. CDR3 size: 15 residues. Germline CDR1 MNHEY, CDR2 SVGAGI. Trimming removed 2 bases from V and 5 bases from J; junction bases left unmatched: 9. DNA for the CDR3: TGTGCCAGCAGTTACGGGGTACCCGACAGGGACGAGCAGTACTTC. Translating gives CASSYGVPDRDEQYF.